This T cell receptor (beta chain) was obtained from a study of T cell changes during pregnancy in multiple sclerosis. Generated by immunoSEQ multiplex PCR, the TCRdb table keeps only in-frame clones and is missing some. The sample records 60,000 to 65,000 clones, roughly 88% being singletons. This clonotype was sampled from a female donor in good health, enrolled as a control in a pregnancy study. Sequences were derived from peripheral blood, sampled in the second trimester of pregnancy.

In nucleotides, the CDR3 is TGTGCCAGCAGCTTGGAAATAGCGGGGGATACGCAGTATTTT. As protein: CASSLEIAGDTQYF. The V and J genes are TRBV5-4 and TRBJ2-3; TRBD2 matches 8 bases. Germline assignment: CDR1 SGHNT and CDR2 YYREEE (reference sequence). With 0 bases clipped from V and 6 bases from J, the junction kept 3 bases outside the gene matches. The length of the CDR3 is 14 residues.